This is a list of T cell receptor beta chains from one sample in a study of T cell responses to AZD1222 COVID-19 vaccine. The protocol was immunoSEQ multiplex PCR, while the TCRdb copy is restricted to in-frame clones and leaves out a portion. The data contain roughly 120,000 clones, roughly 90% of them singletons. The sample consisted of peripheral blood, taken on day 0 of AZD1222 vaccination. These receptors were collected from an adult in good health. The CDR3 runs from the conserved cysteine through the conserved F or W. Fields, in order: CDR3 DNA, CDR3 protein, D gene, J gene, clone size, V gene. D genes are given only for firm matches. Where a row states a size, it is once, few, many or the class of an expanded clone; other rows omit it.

TGTGCCAGCAGCCAAGTAGCGGGCTATGGCTACACCTTC,CASSQVAGYGYTF,-,TRBJ1-2,-,TRBV3-1/TRBV3-2
TGTGCCAGCAGTTCTTCAATCAGGGGGCGGTATGGCTACACCTTC,CASSSSIRGRYGYTF,TRBD1,TRBJ1-2,-,TRBV27
TGTGCCAGCAGTTACGTCGGGGCAACCTACAATGAGCAGTTCTTC,CASSYVGATYNEQFF,-,TRBJ2-1,-,TRBV6-2/TRBV6-3
TGTGCCAGTGGGGGAAGGTCGCCCACAGATACGCAGTATTTT,CASGGRSPTDTQYF,-,TRBJ2-3,few,TRBV2
TGTGCCAGCAGTTTAAAAGGGCTCTGGAACACTGAAGCTTTCTTT,CASSLKGLWNTEAFF,-,TRBJ1-1,-,TRBV27
TGTGCCAGCAGCTTAGGGGGGGCAGGGGTAGAAAAACTGTTTTTT,CASSLGGAGVEKLFF,-,TRBJ1-4,-,TRBV7-2
TGTGCCAGCAGTGAAGCCAGGGGGCTTGGCTACACCTTC,CASSEARGLGYTF,TRBD1,TRBJ1-2,-,TRBV6-1
TGTGCCAGCTCACCCAGGTCGTCCAGCTCCTACGAGCAGTACTTC,CASSPRSSSSYEQYF,-,TRBJ2-7,-,TRBV18
TGTGCCACCACAGGGGATAGCAATCAGCCCCAGCATTTT,CATTGDSNQPQHF,TRBD1,TRBJ1-5,-,TRBV10-3
TGTGCCAGCAGCCAGGGAAGGCCCATAAACTATGGCTACACCTTC,CASSQGRPINYGYTF,-,TRBJ1-2,-,TRBV14
TGTGCCACCACCGGGGCAGGGAAGCACTATGGCTACACCTTC,CATTGAGKHYGYTF,-,TRBJ1-2,-,TRBV19
TGTGCCAGCAGCCAAGCCTCAGGGTCCTCTGGAAACACCATATATTTT,CASSQASGSSGNTIYF,-,TRBJ1-3,-,TRBV3-1/TRBV3-2
TGTGCCAGCAGCTCGCGGACAGGATCCTCACCCCTCCACTTT,CASSSRTGSSPLHF,TRBD1,TRBJ1-6,few,TRBV9
TGTGCCAGCAGTAGGACAGTGAACACTGAAGCTTTCTTT,CASSRTVNTEAFF,-,TRBJ1-1,-,TRBV6-5
TGTGCCAGCAGCCAACAACAGACATACCCCGGGGAGCTGTTTTTT,CASSQQQTYPGELFF,-,TRBJ2-2,-,TRBV3-1/TRBV3-2
TGTGCCAGCAGTTACTCTCTCGAGGTCACTGAGCAGTTCTTC,CASSYSLEVTEQFF,-,TRBJ2-1,few,TRBV6-2/TRBV6-3
TGTGCCAGCAGCCTCACAGGGGTTTGGTACGAGCAGTACTTC,CASSLTGVWYEQYF,TRBD1,TRBJ2-7,-,TRBV6-2/TRBV6-3
TGTGCCAGCAGCGGGGAGGGTGGCTACACCTTC,CASSGEGGYTF,-,TRBJ1-2,-,TRBV5-4